The 18 T cell receptor beta chains reported below all come from one sample, sequenced in a study of metastatic and nonmetastatic thyroid tumors. MiXCR re-clonotyped the PCR reads for TCRdb. The sample holds approximately 32,000 clones, over 12% seen once. Every patient was untreated before thyroid surgery. Sequenced input: blood. The receptors were sampled from a male donor with papillary thyroid cancer or a benign thyroid nodule (not recorded which). Some clones in this sample may be carry-over from other donors' samples.

This clone was observed many times. The V and J genes are TRBV2 and TRBJ2-1; 10 positions match TRBD2. Trimming took 8 bases from V and 10 from J; bases not matched to a gene: 14. Germline loops: CDR1 SNHLY, CDR2 FYNNEI. The CDR3 has 15 amino acids. The CDR3 loop is CASVLELAGSREQFF. The CDR3 region has the DNA TGTGCCAGCGTCCTCGAACTAGCGGGATCTCGAGAGCAGTTCTTC.

This CDR3 is CASSLVILAGEGEQFF. In DNA form, the CDR3 reads TGTGCCAGCAGCTTGGTAATCCTAGCGGGAGAGGGGGAGCAGTTCTTC. The chain uses TRBV5-4 and TRBJ2-1; 10 nucleotides align to TRBD2. This CDR3 has 16 residues. The germline CDR1 and CDR2 sequences are SGHNT and YYREEE (reference sequence). V lost 0 bases and J lost 10; bases outside the gene matches: 10.

This clone was observed at least ten times. The chain recombines TRBV20-1 with TRBJ2-1, with 7 nucleotides matching TRBD1. V lost 6 bases and J lost 10; bases outside the gene matches: 6. The germline V gene encodes CDR1 DFQATT and CDR2 SNEGSKA (reference sequence). The CDR3 contains 11 residues. CDR3 nucleotide sequence: TGCAGTGCGGATCCGGGACAGGAGCAGTTCTTC. Protein product: CSADPGQEQFF.

This chain links TRBV3-1 with TRBJ2-7; 7 nucleotides match TRBD2. Trimming at V came to 9 bases and at J to 6 bases, leaving 11 bases not matched to a gene. The CDR3 runs 13 residues. Germline CDR1 reads LGHDT; CDR2 reads YNNKEL (reference sequence). The CDR3 nucleotides are TGTGCCAGTGGGGCGGGAGTTCCGGGCGAGCAGTACTTC. Its translation: CASGAGVPGEQYF.

The sample holds many counts of this clone. The CDR3: CATSRGNANVLTF. In nucleotides, the CDR3 is TGTGCCACCAGCAGAGGTAACGCCAACGTCCTGACTTTC. V usage is TRBV15 and J usage is TRBJ2-6, with D unresolved. The CDR3 spans 13 residues. Trimming took off 1 base at V and 7 bases at J, with 5 bases between the two ends. CDR1 and CDR2 from the germline V gene are LNHNV and YYDKDF (reference sequence).

This clone was detected many times. CDR3 in amino acids: CASSRQGDWDEQFF. Here the CDR3 DNA reads TGTGCCAGCAGCCGACAGGGGGATTGGGATGAGCAGTTCTTC. The chain couples TRBV6-4 to TRBJ2-1, with 9 bases identical to TRBD1. Germline CDR1 is MRHNA and CDR2 is SNTAGT. The J segment lost 8 bases and the V segment lost 6 bases, leaving 8 bases of the junction unmatched. CDR3 size: 14 residues.

This clone was detected ten times or more. The chain has TRBV20-1 and TRBJ1-1; TRBD1 matches at 7 bases. Germline trimming cut 0 bases from V and 1 base from J; bases unmatched to any gene: 11. The CDR3 loop spans 17 amino acids. The germline V gene encodes CDR1 DFQATT and CDR2 SNEGSKA (reference sequence). CDR3 nucleotide sequence: TGCAGTGCTAGAGATCAGATCTGGGACAGAGGGAACACTGAAGCTTTCTTT. Translating it yields CSARDQIWDRGNTEAFF.

This clone was counted many times. The chain links TRBV14 to TRBJ1-2; possibly TRBD1 for D (6 bases). CDR3 length: 15 amino acids. V was cut by 1 base and J by 5 bases, with 14 bases left in between. Germline V gene data show CDR1 as SGHDN and CDR2 as FVKESK. DNA for the CDR3: TGTGCCAGCAGCCAAGGATTGGGGGCAGGGTATGGCTACACCTTC. It encodes CASSQGLGAGYGYTF. The whole variable domain, remainder taken from reference TRBV14 and TRBJ1-2, is EAGVTQFPSHSVIEKGQTVTLRCDPISGHDNLYWYRRVMGKEIKFLLHFVKESKQDESGMPNNRFLAERTGGTYSTLKVQPAELEDSGVYFCASSQGLGAGYGYTFGSGTRLTVV.

In this sample, this clone turned up many times. The chain employs TRBV7-8 and TRBJ2-3; 7 positions agree with TRBD2. V lost 5 bases to trimming and J lost 2 bases; unmatched junction nucleotides: 13. CDR3 length: 17 residues. Germline V gives CDR1 SGHVS, CDR2 FQNEAQ. DNA for the CDR3: TGTGCCAGCAGCCGGTCGCCCGGGACTACCTACACAGATACGCAGTATTTT. The encoded protein is CASSRSPGTTYTDTQYF.

As to this clone: With a much larger clone just one base away, this may be a read error. The chain carries TRBV5-4 and TRBJ2-5; unclear D gene. Germline V gene lookup returns CDR1 SGHNT and CDR2 YYREEE (reference sequence). This CDR3 region has 14 residues. The V end lost 2 bases, the J end lost 1 base, and 9 bases lay between the germline ends. In DNA, the CDR3 is TGTGCCAGCAGCTTAAGATACTCCCAAGAGACCCAGTACTTC. It codes for CASSLRYSQETQYF. Full variable domain (outside the CDR3, taken from reference TRBV5-4 and TRBJ2-5): ETGVTQSPTHLIKTRGQQVTLRCSSQSGHNTVSWYQQALGQGPQFIFQYYREEENGRGNFPPRFSGLQFPNYSSELNVNALELDDSALYLCASSLRYSQETQYFGPGTRLLVL.

The sample holds many counts of this clone. The CDR3: CASSSRAEEQYF. The CDR3 nucleotides are TGTGCCAGCAGCTCTCGGGCGGAGGAGCAGTACTTC. The chain recombines TRBV7-9 with TRBJ2-7; no definite D call. Trimming removed 4 bases from V and 7 bases from J, with 11 bases in between. The germline V gene encodes CDR1 SEHNR and CDR2 FQNEAQ (reference sequence). This CDR3 is 12 amino acids long.

The sample holds one count of this clone. This chain uses TRBV5-8 with TRBJ2-1; 7 bases are a match to TRBD2. Trimming removed 1 base from V and 6 bases from J; junction bases left unmatched: 10. Germline loops: CDR1 SGHTS, CDR2 YDEGEE. The CDR3 consists of 16 residues. This CDR3 reads CASSLFVGGPFNEQFF. CDR3 nucleotide sequence: TGTGCCAGCAGCTTGTTCGTGGGAGGGCCTTTCAATGAGCAGTTCTTC.

This clone was recorded many times. J is TRBJ2-1 and V is TRBV5-4; TRBD2 agrees at 14 bases. This CDR3 has 17 residues. V lost 2 bases, J lost 7 bases, and 8 bases stayed unmatched. Germline V lookup: CDR1 SGHNT, CDR2 YYREEE (reference sequence). The CDR3 reads CASSFSGTSGRRNEQFF. The CDR3 DNA follows: TGTGCCAGCAGCTTTTCCGGGACTAGCGGGAGAAGAAATGAGCAGTTCTTC. The whole variable domain, remainder taken from reference TRBV5-4 and TRBJ2-1, is ETGVTQSPTHLIKTRGQQVTLRCSSQSGHNTVSWYQQALGQGPQFIFQYYREEENGRGNFPPRFSGLQFPNYSSELNVNALELDDSALYLCASSFSGTSGRRNEQFFGPGTRLTVL.

The sample holds many counts of this clone. This chain uses TRBV24-1 with TRBJ2-2, with 7 bases fitting TRBD1. This CDR3 contains 16 residues. From germline, CDR1 is KGHDR and CDR2 SFDVKD. The V and J ends lost 7 bases and 6 bases, in that order; junction bases with no gene match: 13. The CDR3 loop is CATRPRTGFSPGELFF. As DNA, the CDR3 is TGTGCCACCAGACCGAGGACAGGATTTTCACCCGGGGAGCTGTTTTTT.

This clone has at least ten counts. The rearrangement uses TRBV7-2 and TRBJ2-3; D is unclear. The CDR3 totals 12 residues. V gave up 5 bases and J gave up 6 bases, with 9 bases separating them. Germline assignment: CDR1 SGHTA and CDR2 FQGNSA. The CDR3 DNA reads TGTGCCAGCAGCCCCGGTGGGGATACGCAGTATTTT. As protein: CASSPGGDTQYF.

This clone has a count of ten or more. The CDR3 spells CASSPHSGTDTQYF. The DNA of the CDR3 is TGTGCCAGCAGCCCACACTCAGGCACAGATACGCAGTATTTT. The chain carries TRBV6-1 and TRBJ2-3; D is undetermined. The CDR3 is made up of 14 amino acids. Germline CDR1 reads MNHNS; CDR2 reads SASEGT. Trimming took off 6 bases at V and 1 base at J, with 11 bases between the two ends.

This clone was recorded many times. J is TRBJ2-5 and V is TRBV4-3; the match to TRBD2 covers 11 bases. After removal of 0 bases from V and 7 bases from J, the junction contained 10 bases not matched to a gene. Germline loops: CDR1 LGHNA, CDR2 YSLEER. The CDR3 totals 17 residues. This CDR3 reads CASSQDTGLAVPGTQYF. The CDR3 coding sequence is TGCGCCAGCAGCCAAGATACGGGACTAGCGGTCCCGGGGACCCAGTACTTC.

This clone has a count of ten or more. The rearrangement uses TRBV5-1 and TRBJ1-5; unclear D gene. There are 14 residues in the CDR3. Germline V gene data show CDR1 as SGHRS and CDR2 as YFSETQ. V lost 2 bases and J lost 0, with 6 bases in between. CDR3 DNA: TGCGCCAGCAGCTTCGACGGTAGCAATCAGCCCCAGCATTTT. It is translated as CASSFDGSNQPQHF.